One and the same sample provided the 26 T cell receptor beta chains below, sequenced in a study of spatial heterogeneity in lung cancer. The time point: sample taken at primary tumor resection. In each case, whole RNA from tumor, nontumor lung or frozen PBMC was sequenced unsorted. TCRdb passed the 5' RACE reads through MiXCR, listing each CDR3 protein once. This sample carries around 60,000 distinct CDR3 sequences, 7.5% to 8.5% of them seen once, and the ten largest clones take roughly 15%. Sequenced material: PBMCs, taken at surgery. The receptors were sampled from a female donor with early-stage non-small cell lung cancer.

This clonotype has at least ten counts. The chain employs TRBV6-1 and TRBJ2-3; D gene uncertain. V was shortened by 2 bases and J by 0 bases, with 15 bases between the two germline ends. The CDR3 is 17 amino acids. Per the germline V gene, CDR1 is MNHNS and CDR2 is SASEGT. This CDR3 is CASSEPTGPYSTDTQYF. The CDR3 bases are TGTGCCAGCAGTGAACCAACGGGCCCCTATAGCACAGATACGCAGTATTTT.

A few counts support this clonotype. The chain recombines TRBV28 with TRBJ1-2; D gene uncertain. CDR3 length equals 14 residues. CDR1 and CDR2 (germline): MDHEN, SYDVKM. Trimming pared 2 bases from V and 4 bases from J, leaving 11 bases between. The CDR3 protein is CASSLPITSYGYTF. The CDR3 DNA sequence: TGTGCCAGCAGTTTACCTATTACTTCCTATGGCTACACCTTC.

This clonotype came up many times. The rearrangement uses TRBV5-1 and TRBJ2-1, with D possibly TRBD1 on 6 matching bases. Trimming shortened V by 4 bases and J by 4 bases, and 18 bases separated the two germline ends. In germline, CDR1 is SGHRS, CDR2 YFSETQ. The CDR3 is made up of 16 amino acids. CDR3 sequence reads: CASSVDFFRGYNEQFF. For the CDR3, the DNA is TGCGCCAGCAGCGTGGACTTCTTCAGGGGTTACAATGAGCAGTTCTTC.

In this sample, this clonotype turned up many times. The rearrangement joins TRBV20-1 to TRBJ2-7; TRBD2 agrees at 8 bases. The germline gives CDR1 DFQATT, CDR2 SNEGSKA (reference sequence). J lost 7 bases, V lost 3 bases, and 5 bases had no gene match. The CDR3 totals 12 residues. This CDR3 is CSASGRAREQYF. In nucleotides, the CDR3 is TGCAGTGCTAGCGGGAGGGCGAGGGAGCAGTACTTC.

This clonotype was counted ten times or more. The rearrangement links TRBV27 to TRBJ1-6; D remains unclear. CDR1 MNHEY and CDR2 SMNVEV come from the germline V gene (reference sequence). The CDR3 has 15 amino acids. Deletions cut 2 bases from V and 5 bases from J, with 10 bases between. The CDR3 is CASSLVGFDNSPLHF. In DNA form, the CDR3 reads TGTGCCAGCAGTTTAGTTGGATTCGATAATTCACCCCTCCACTTT.

This chain connects TRBV29-1 to TRBJ2-1; the match to TRBD2 covers 10 bases. The CDR3 has 16 residues. The germline V gene has CDR1 SQVTM and CDR2 ANQGSEA. The trim removed 1 base at V and 3 bases at J, leaving 6 bases unmatched. In nucleotides, the CDR3 is TGCAGCGTTGAAGGGTCTAGCGGGAGATTCTACAATGAGCAGTTCTTC. It specifies CSVEGSSGRFYNEQFF.

Notes on this clonotype: A read error may be the cause here, since a much bigger clone is one base away. The gene calls are TRBV25-1 and TRBJ1-1; no clear D. The V gene lost 8 bases and the J gene lost 11 bases, with 12 bases spanning the gap. CDR3 length equals 10 residues. CDR1 and CDR2 from the germline V gene are MGHDK and SYGVNS. In nucleotides, the CDR3 is TGTGCCAGCGGGGAGTGTGATGCTTTCTTT. It specifies CASGECDAFF.

In its sample, this clonotype was seen many times. V and J are TRBV4-1 and TRBJ2-5, with D possibly matching TRBD1 (6 bases). Germline loops: CDR1 MGHRA, CDR2 YSYEKL. CDR3 length equals 15 residues. V lost 1 base and J lost 5, with 14 bases in between. Here the CDR3 reads CASSQGFVDRETQYF. CDR3 nucleotides: TGCGCCAGCAGCCAAGGGTTCGTAGACAGGGAGACCCAGTACTTC.

This clonotype was observed at least ten times. In DNA form, the CDR3 reads TGTGCCAGCATACGGGAGGGTTCCTATAATTCACCCCTCCACTTT. This codes for CASIREGSYNSPLHF. The chain couples TRBV2 to TRBJ1-6; D unclear. V was shortened by 7 bases and J by 1 base, with 11 bases between the two germline ends. Germline CDR1 reads SNHLY; CDR2 reads FYNNEI. CDR3 length: 15 amino acids.

The V and J genes are TRBV7-3 and TRBJ2-1; 10 bases agree with TRBD2. The V segment lost 7 bases and the J segment 7 bases; nucleotides outside the gene matches: 7. Germline V gene sequence: CDR1 SGHTA, CDR2 FQGTGA. The CDR3 covers 14 residues. CDR3 protein: CASTPSGSVNEQFF. CDR3 sequence (DNA): TGTGCCAGCACCCCTAGCGGGAGTGTAAATGAGCAGTTCTTC. The variable domain in full, with the rest retrieved from reference TRBV7-3 and TRBJ2-1, is GAGVSQTPSNKVTEKGKYVELRCDPISGHTALYWYRQSLGQGPEFLIYFQGTGAADDSGLPNDRFFAVRPEGSVSTLKIQRTERGDSAVYLCASTPSGSVNEQFFGPGTRLTVL.

This sequence joins TRBV28 and TRBJ2-1, with D possibly matching TRBD1 (6 bases). The CDR3 extends over 14 amino acids. V was shortened by 3 bases and J by 6 bases, with 12 bases between the two germline ends. CDR1 MDHEN and CDR2 SYDVKM come from the germline V gene. CDR3 bases: TGTGCCAGCAGTTTGCTACAGGGTATCAATGAGCAGTTCTTC. This translates into CASSLLQGINEQFF.

This clonotype was seen repeatedly, ten times or more. V gene TRBV4-1 combines with J gene TRBJ1-1; D possibly corresponds to TRBD1 (5 bases). CDR3 size: 14 residues. The V and J ends lost 2 bases and 0 bases respectively, with 7 bases between them. Germline V gene data show CDR1 as MGHRA and CDR2 as YSYEKL. The CDR3 sequence is CASSQKTVNTEAFF. The CDR3 coding sequence is TGCGCCAGCAGCCAAAAGACAGTGAACACTGAAGCTTTCTTT.

This clonotype showed up just a few times. The chain has TRBV28 and TRBJ1-4; TRBD1 is a possible D gene (5 bases). CDR1 and CDR2 from the germline V gene are MDHEN and SYDVKM. The CDR3 has 13 residues. V dropped 10 bases and J dropped 6 bases, with 15 bases sitting between them. The CDR3 bases are TGTGCCACCCCGGACTGGGGGGATGAAAAACTGTTTTTT. Residues: CATPDWGDEKLFF.

This clonotype came up many times. V is TRBV3-1 and J is TRBJ2-1; TRBD2 matches 7 bases. CDR3 size: 19 residues. V was clipped by 1 base and J by 0 bases; unmatched bases: 12. Germline-derived CDR1 and CDR2 are LGHDT and YNNKEL (reference sequence). CDR3 residues: CASSQAGASGRSSYNEQFF. CDR3 coding DNA: TGTGCCAGCAGCCAAGCAGGAGCTAGCGGTCGAAGCTCCTACAATGAGCAGTTCTTC.

This clonotype turned up a few times. The chain employs TRBV3-1 and TRBJ1-5; D ambiguous. V lost 4 bases to trimming and J lost 5 bases, with 12 bases between them. CDR1 and CDR2 (germline): LGHDT, YNNKEL (reference sequence). The CDR3 runs to 14 residues. This CDR3 is CASSPQDGDQPQHF. CDR3 coding DNA: TGTGCCAGCAGCCCCCAGGACGGGGATCAGCCCCAGCATTTT.

The rearrangement joins TRBV12-5 to TRBJ2-7; the D gene is possibly TRBD1 (6 bases). The CDR3 sequence is 15 residues long. Trimming pared 0 bases from V and 6 bases from J, leaving 15 bases between. Germline V lookup: CDR1 LGHNT, CDR2 FRNRAP. CDR3 loop: CASGLVEQGRLEQYF. In nucleotides, the CDR3 is TGTGCTAGTGGTTTGGTAGAACAGGGACGACTCGAGCAGTACTTC.

This clonotype was recorded a few times. The rearrangement joins TRBV20-1 to TRBJ1-1; no clear D gene. CDR1 and CDR2 from the germline V gene are DFQATT and SNEGSKA (reference sequence). CDR3 length: 11 residues. Trimming stripped 6 bases from V and 5 bases from J, with 10 bases between. CDR3 sequence reads: CSAPRWTEAFF. The CDR3 coding sequence is TGCAGTGCCCCGCGGTGGACTGAAGCTTTCTTT.

The chain joins TRBV5-1 to TRBJ2-2; D call uncertain. Trimming stripped 6 bases from V and 1 base from J, with 10 bases between. The CDR3 runs 14 residues. In germline, CDR1 is SGHRS, CDR2 YFSETQ. The CDR3 nucleotides read TGCGCCAGCAAATCTACGGGGAACACCGGGGAGCTGTTTTTT. The encoded protein is CASKSTGNTGELFF. The full variable domain, rest sourced from reference TRBV5-1 and TRBJ2-2, is KAGVTQTPRYLIKTRGQQVTLSCSPISGHRSVSWYQQTPGQGLQFLFEYFSETQRNKGNFPGRFSGRQFSNSRSEMNVSTLELGDSALYLCASKSTGNTGELFFGEGSRLTVL.

This clonotype occurred many times. The chain is built from TRBV28 and TRBJ1-4; 7 bases align to TRBD1. Germline CDR1 is MDHEN and CDR2 is SYDVKM. J was trimmed by 0 bases and V by 2 bases; bases with no gene match: 3. The length of the CDR3 is 16 residues. The CDR3 DNA reads TGTGCCAGCAGTTTAATCGGGACAGCAACTAATGAAAAACTGTTTTTT. Its protein is CASSLIGTATNEKLFF.

V and J are TRBV7-9 and TRBJ2-5, with 13 nucleotides matching TRBD2. Trimming removed 4 bases from V and 5 bases from J; junction bases left unmatched: 10. The CDR3 consists of 17 residues. Germline loops: CDR1 SEHNR, CDR2 FQNEAQ (reference sequence). CDR3 region: CASSSPTSGRADETQYF. The CDR3 DNA reads TGTGCCAGCAGCTCGCCTACTAGCGGGAGGGCCGATGAGACCCAGTACTTC.

This clonotype showed up just a few times. The chain joins TRBV12-3 or TRBV12-4 to TRBJ1-2; the match to TRBD1 covers 9 bases. This CDR3 has 14 residues. V lost 2 bases and J lost 8; bases outside the gene matches: 6. This chain's CDR3 is CASSLKGQGYGYTF. Here the CDR3 DNA reads TGTGCCAGCAGTTTAAAAGGACAGGGGTACGGCTACACCTTC.

This clonotype was observed at least ten times. This chain joins TRBV9 and TRBJ1-1; D is undetermined. Germline CDR1 and CDR2: SGDLS and YYNGEE. The length of the CDR3 is 14 residues. The V end was cut by 2 bases, the J end by 5 bases, with 13 bases between. The CDR3 coding sequence is TGTGCCAGCAGCGTGGCACCCCAGGAAACTGAAGCTTTCTTT. Its protein product is CASSVAPQETEAFF.

This clonotype was picked up many times. The chain couples TRBV10-2 to TRBJ2-3; the match to TRBD2 covers 8 bases. V lost 3 bases, J lost 5 bases, and 13 bases stayed unmatched. There are 17 residues in the CDR3. Germline V gene data show CDR1 as WSHSY and CDR2 as SAAADI. In DNA form, the CDR3 reads TGCGCCAGCAGTGACCAGACCGGGAGCGGGAGTAAAGATACGCAGTATTTT. This sequence encodes CASSDQTGSGSKDTQYF.

There are many counts of this clonotype. The gene calls are TRBV11-2 and TRBJ2-3; 10 bases align to TRBD1. Germline loops: CDR1 SGHAT, CDR2 FQNNGV. CDR3 length: 15 residues. V lost 5 bases, J lost 2 bases, and 4 bases stayed unmatched. As DNA, the CDR3 is TGTGCCAGCAGCCAGGGACAGGGGCCCACAGATACGCAGTATTTT. It yields the protein CASSQGQGPTDTQYF.

The sample holds a few counts of this clonotype. The chain links TRBV2 to TRBJ2-1; TRBD2 might be the D (5 bases). The CDR3 sequence is 13 residues long. Trimming removed 8 bases at V and 8 bases at J, with 16 bases between. The germline V gene encodes CDR1 SNHLY and CDR2 FYNNEI. The CDR3 DNA is TGTGCCAGCGGCGGGTCTAACGGGGATGAGCAGTTCTTC. This sequence encodes CASGGSNGDEQFF.

This clonotype was seen ten or more times. The V gene is TRBV7-9, the J gene TRBJ1-1; no firm D call. V lost 4 bases to trimming and J lost 1 base, with 4 bases between them. The CDR3 runs 12 residues. Looked up from germline, CDR1 is SEHNR and CDR2 is FQNEAQ (reference sequence). In DNA, the CDR3 is TGTGCCAGCAGCTCAGCGAACACTGAAGCTTTCTTT. It specifies CASSSANTEAFF.